Below are 10 T cell receptor beta chains sequenced from a single sample in a study of response to subunit inactivated influenza vaccine. TCRdb processed the RT-PCR reads anew with MiXCR; each CDR3 protein has one entry. The top ten clones hold about 29% of a sample with 150,000 to 200,000 distinct CDR3 sequences, 10% to 15% of them seen once. The sample was also linked to a second study, of T cells expressing NK-cell markers. In that study: 5'RACE template switching with UMIs generated TCR beta cDNA.

The sample in question was CD8+ T cells sorted from PBMCs, obtained roughly 13 days after vaccination. These receptors all come from a man in his fifties who received an inactivated influenza vaccine.

This chain links TRBV28 with TRBJ2-5; D could derive from TRBD1 or TRBD2 (5 bases each). V lost 8 bases and J lost 2, with 15 bases in between. The germline V gene encodes CDR1 MDHEN and CDR2 SYDVKM. The CDR3 sequence is 14 residues long. CDR3 in DNA: TGTGCCAGCTCGAGGGGTAGATTACAAGAGACCCAGTACTTC. This translates into CASSRGRLQETQYF.

This clonotype showed up many times. V is TRBV7-9 and J is TRBJ2-7; 9 bases are shared with TRBD2. After removal of 2 bases from V and 7 bases from J, the junction contained 9 bases not matched to a gene. From germline, CDR1 is SEHNR and CDR2 FQNEAQ (reference sequence). CDR3 length equals 15 residues. The CDR3 DNA follows: TGTGCCAGCAGCTTACGACTAGCGGAACCAGGGGAGCAGTACTTC. Protein sequence: CASSLRLAEPGEQYF.

This chain joins TRBV5-1 and TRBJ2-7; either TRBD1 or TRBD2 may supply D (5 bases each). The CDR3 sequence is 13 residues long. Germline V gives CDR1 SGHRS, CDR2 YFSETQ. The V end was cut by 7 bases, the J end by 1 base, with 12 bases between. The CDR3 region has the DNA TGCGCCAGCGGGACGGTTTCTTCCTACGAGCAGTACTTC. Amino acids: CASGTVSSYEQYF.

The chain couples TRBV7-3 to TRBJ2-1; 7 bases fit TRBD2. From germline, CDR1 is SGHTA and CDR2 FQGTGA. The CDR3 length is 19 residues. The V gene end was trimmed by 4 bases and the J gene end by 0 bases; junction bases not matched to a gene: 15. The CDR3 region is CASSSRPLAAVFSYNEQFF. The CDR3, as DNA: TGTGCCAGCAGCTCTCGCCCGCTAGCGGCGGTTTTCTCCTACAATGAGCAGTTCTTC.

This rearrangement joins TRBV20-1 to TRBJ2-1; maybe TRBD1 (6 bases). V was shortened by 6 bases and J by 5 bases, with 26 bases between the two germline ends. The CDR3 is made up of 17 amino acids. The V gene's germline CDR1 is DFQATT and CDR2 SNEGSKA (reference sequence). The CDR3 loop reads CSANRQGDNEKDNEQFF. For the CDR3, the DNA is TGCAGTGCAAACCGACAAGGGGACAACGAAAAAGACAATGAGCAGTTCTTC.

A few counts support this clonotype. V and J are TRBV7-9 and TRBJ2-2; unclear D gene. V lost 0 bases to trimming and J lost 4 bases, with 9 bases between them. The CDR3 extends over 15 amino acids. The germline V gene encodes CDR1 SEHNR and CDR2 FQNEAQ (reference sequence). In DNA, the CDR3 is TGTGCCAGCAGCTTAGCGCTGTCTCTCACCGGGGAGCTGTTTTTT. Translating it yields CASSLALSLTGELFF.

V and J are TRBV3-1 and TRBJ2-1; D perhaps matches TRBD1 (6 bases). Deletions cut 3 bases from V and 8 bases from J, with 20 bases between. Germline V gives CDR1 LGHDT, CDR2 YNNKEL (reference sequence). The CDR3 covers 16 residues. CDR3 protein: CASSHLGGRIGDEQFF. The CDR3 coding sequence is TGTGCCAGCAGCCACTTAGGGGGTCGTATCGGGGATGAGCAGTTCTTC.

This clonotype was seen a few times. The genes are TRBV24-1 and TRBJ1-5, with D possibly matching TRBD1 (5 bases). The CDR3 consists of 16 residues. Germline lookup yields CDR1 KGHDR and CDR2 SFDVKD. The germline V and J ends were trimmed by 5 bases and 4 bases, with 17 bases remaining between them. The CDR3 loop is CATSGVDPRGNQPQHF. CDR3 nucleotides: TGTGCCACCAGTGGCGTCGACCCTAGGGGAAATCAGCCCCAGCATTTT.

This clonotype showed up many times. The rearrangement uses TRBV4-2 and TRBJ2-3; 8 bases agree with TRBD2. CDR3 length: 18 residues. V dropped 1 base and J dropped 2; count of bases not matched to a gene: 11. Germline V lookup: CDR1 LGHNA, CDR2 YNFKEQ. The CDR3, as DNA: TGTGCCAGCAGCCAAGTAGAAGCGGGGGCCGGCCCCACAGATACGCAGTATTTT. This sequence encodes CASSQVEAGAGPTDTQYF.

The chain is built from TRBV4-3 and TRBJ2-6; no definite D call. The V end lost 2 bases, the J end lost 0 bases, and 14 bases lay between the germline ends. Germline lookup yields CDR1 LGHNA and CDR2 YSLEER. The CDR3 is 18 amino acids. CDR3 DNA sequence: TGCGCCAGCAGCCAATCAGCAGTTTCGATCTCTGGGGCCAACGTCCTGACTTTC. It specifies CASSQSAVSISGANVLTF.